The entry that follows covers one TCR delta chain sequence. It is unclear where the CDR3 begins or ends on the DNA, so no DNA is shown, and the CDR3 is as TCRdb lists it. TCRdb re-called the RT-PCR reads using CATT. The sample holds some 13,000 delta-chain clones; 30% to 35% are singletons and the top ten take less than 4.5%. This specimen comes from a study of gamma-delta T cells after stem cell transplantation. Termini included, the CDR3 measures 27 amino acids. The germline CDR1 and CDR2 sequences are NSMFDY and ISSIKDK. The rearrangement joins TRAV29/DV5 to TRDJ1; TRDD3, the table's D call, lacks a check against the DNA. The specimen sequenced was gamma-delta T cells. This TCR was sampled from a human donor. It is not recorded whose cells these are; they may come from a transplant donor. CDR3 protein: CSVLLCSKRWYGQSTGGYLNYTDKLIF.